This T cell receptor (beta chain) was found in a study of blood T cell repertoires in COVID-19. Study as a whole: Collection of acute and convalescent COVID-19 samples took place in the United States, Italy and Spain. T cells, B-cell-depleted T cells, or PBMCs provided the cDNA or gDNA that served as material.

Original processing methods: Reference gene primers were amplified, and this amplification served to estimate nucleated cell counts. Assay: immunoSEQ multiplex PCR; the TCRdb copy retains only in-frame clones and omits some. That table gives V, J and clone size, and the DNA gave D and trimming. Of approximately 360,000 clones in the sample, around 89% are singletons; the top ten hold around 6.3%. J lost 5 bases, V lost 0 bases, and 6 bases had no gene match. The CDR3 length is 15 residues. Germline CDR1 is SGHKS and CDR2 is YYEKEE (reference sequence). Sequencing was done on a sample of peripheral blood. This sequence joins TRBV5-5 and TRBJ2-7; 9 positions match TRBD1. The origin of this receptor is a man in his late teens or twenties with active or convalescent COVID-19. For the CDR3, the DNA is TGTGCCAGCAGCTTGGCGGGACAGGGAAGAAACGAGCAGTACTTC. Its protein product is CASSLAGQGRNEQYF.